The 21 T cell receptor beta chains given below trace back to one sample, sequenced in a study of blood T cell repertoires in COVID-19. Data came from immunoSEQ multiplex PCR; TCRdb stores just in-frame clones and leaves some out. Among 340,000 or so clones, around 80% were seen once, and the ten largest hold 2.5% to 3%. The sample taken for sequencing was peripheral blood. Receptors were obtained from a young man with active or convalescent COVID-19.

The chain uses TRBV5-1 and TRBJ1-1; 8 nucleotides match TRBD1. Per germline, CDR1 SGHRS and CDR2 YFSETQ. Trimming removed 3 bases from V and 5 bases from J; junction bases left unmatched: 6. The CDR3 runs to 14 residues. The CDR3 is CASSSTGDGTEAFF. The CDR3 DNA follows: TGCGCCAGCAGCTCGACAGGGGACGGGACTGAAGCTTTCTTT.

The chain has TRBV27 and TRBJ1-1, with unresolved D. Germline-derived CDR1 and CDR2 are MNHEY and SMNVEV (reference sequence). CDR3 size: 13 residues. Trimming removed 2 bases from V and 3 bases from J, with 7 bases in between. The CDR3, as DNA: TGTGCCAGCAGTTTAAGCCCGGACACTGAAGCTTTCTTT. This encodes CASSLSPDTEAFF.

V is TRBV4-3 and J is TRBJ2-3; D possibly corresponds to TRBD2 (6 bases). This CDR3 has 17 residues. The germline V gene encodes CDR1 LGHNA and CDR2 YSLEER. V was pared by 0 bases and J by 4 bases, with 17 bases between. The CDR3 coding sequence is TGCGCCAGCAGCCAAGATGTAGGGCTAGCGCGTTCAGATACGCAGTATTTT. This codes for CASSQDVGLARSDTQYF.

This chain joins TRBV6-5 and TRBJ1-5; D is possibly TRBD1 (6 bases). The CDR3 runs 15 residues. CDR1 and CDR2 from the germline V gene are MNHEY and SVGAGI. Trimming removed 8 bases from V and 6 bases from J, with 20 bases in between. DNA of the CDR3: TGTGCCAGCCGTCCGAGGGGGGGCGAGGGTCAGCCCCAGCATTTT. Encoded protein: CASRPRGGEGQPQHF.

Here the CDR3 DNA reads TGTGCCAGCAGTACCTATCTTAGATCTGGAAACACCATATATTTT. Translation gives CASSTYLRSGNTIYF. This chain connects TRBV6-5 to TRBJ1-3; D is unclear. CDR3 length equals 15 residues. Germline V CDR1 and CDR2: MNHEY, SVGAGI. V was pared by 5 bases and J by 1 base, with 12 bases between.

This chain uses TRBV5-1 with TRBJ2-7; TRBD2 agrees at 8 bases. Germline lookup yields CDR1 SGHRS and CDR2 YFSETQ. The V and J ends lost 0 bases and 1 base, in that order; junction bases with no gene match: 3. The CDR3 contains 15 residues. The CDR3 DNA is TGCGCCAGCAGCTTGGAAAGCGGGAGATCCTACGAGCAGTACTTC. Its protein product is CASSLESGRSYEQYF.

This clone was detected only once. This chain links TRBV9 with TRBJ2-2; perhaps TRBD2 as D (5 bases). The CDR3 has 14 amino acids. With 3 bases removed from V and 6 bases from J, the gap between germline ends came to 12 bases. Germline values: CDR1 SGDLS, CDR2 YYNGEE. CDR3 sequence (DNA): TGTGCCAGCAGCGAAAGCCCACTAGCCGGGGAGCTGTTTTTT. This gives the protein CASSESPLAGELFF.

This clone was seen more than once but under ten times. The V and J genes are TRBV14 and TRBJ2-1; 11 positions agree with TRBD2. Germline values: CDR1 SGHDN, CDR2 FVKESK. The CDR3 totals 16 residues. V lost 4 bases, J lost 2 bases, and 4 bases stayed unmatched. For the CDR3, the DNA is TGTGCCAGCAGCCGAGTTAGCGGGAGGGCCTACAATGAGCAGTTCTTC. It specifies CASSRVSGRAYNEQFF.

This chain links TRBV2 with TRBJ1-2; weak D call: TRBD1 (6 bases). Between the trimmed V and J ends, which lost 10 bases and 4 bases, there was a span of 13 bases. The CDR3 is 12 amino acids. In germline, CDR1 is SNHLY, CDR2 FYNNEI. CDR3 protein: CAIGQLVYGYTF. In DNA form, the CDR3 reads TGTGCCATTGGACAGCTAGTCTATGGCTACACCTTC.

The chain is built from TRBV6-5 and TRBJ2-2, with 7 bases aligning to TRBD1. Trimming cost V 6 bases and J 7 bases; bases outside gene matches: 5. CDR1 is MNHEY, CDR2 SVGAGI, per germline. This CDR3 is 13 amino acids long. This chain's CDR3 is CASRRGQHGELFF. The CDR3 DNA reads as TGTGCCAGCAGAAGGGGACAGCACGGGGAGCTGTTTTTT.

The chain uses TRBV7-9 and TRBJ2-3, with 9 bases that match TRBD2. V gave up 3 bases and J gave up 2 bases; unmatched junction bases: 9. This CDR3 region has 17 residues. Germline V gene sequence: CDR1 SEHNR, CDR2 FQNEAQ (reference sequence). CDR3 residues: CASSFPRLADNTDTQYF. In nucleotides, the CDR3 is TGTGCCAGCAGCTTCCCCCGACTAGCGGATAACACAGATACGCAGTATTTT.

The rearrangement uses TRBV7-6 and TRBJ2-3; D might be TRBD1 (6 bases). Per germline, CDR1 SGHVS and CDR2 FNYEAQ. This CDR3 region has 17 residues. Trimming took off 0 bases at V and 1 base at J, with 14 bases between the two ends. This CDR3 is CASSLAGAYSGTDTQYF. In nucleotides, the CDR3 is TGTGCCAGCAGCTTAGCGGGGGCGTACTCAGGCACAGATACGCAGTATTTT.

For the CDR3, the DNA is TGTGCCAGCAGTGAAGGACAGGGGCAGTACTTC. Its protein is CASSEGQGQYF. The chain is built from TRBV25-1 and TRBJ2-7; 8 bases line up with TRBD1. Looked up from germline, CDR1 is MGHDK and CDR2 is SYGVNS. V lost 2 bases to trimming and J lost 9 bases; unmatched junction nucleotides: 0. The CDR3 contains 11 residues.

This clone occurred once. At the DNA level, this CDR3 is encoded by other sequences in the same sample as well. The CDR3 nucleotides are TGTGCCAGCAGTGTCGAGGGAAATCAGCCCCAGCATTTT. As protein: CASSVEGNQPQHF. J is TRBJ1-5 and V is TRBV2; D remains unclear. V dropped 4 bases and J dropped 4 bases, with 8 bases sitting between them. Germline values: CDR1 SNHLY, CDR2 FYNNEI. CDR3 length equals 13 residues.

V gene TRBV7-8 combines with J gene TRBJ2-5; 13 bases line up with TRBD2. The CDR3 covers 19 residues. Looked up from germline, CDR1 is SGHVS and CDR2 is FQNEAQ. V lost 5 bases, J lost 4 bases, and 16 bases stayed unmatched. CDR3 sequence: CASSPNRTSGRRLRETQYF. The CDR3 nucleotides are TGTGCCAGCAGCCCAAACCGGACTAGCGGGAGAAGATTGCGAGAGACCCAGTACTTC.

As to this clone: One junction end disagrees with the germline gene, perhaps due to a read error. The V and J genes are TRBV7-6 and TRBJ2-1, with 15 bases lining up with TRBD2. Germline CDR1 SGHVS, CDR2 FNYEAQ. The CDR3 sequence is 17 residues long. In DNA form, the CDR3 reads TGTGCCAGCAGCGTAGCCCGGACTAGCGGGAGGGTGAATGAGCAGTTCTTC. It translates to CASSVARTSGRVNEQFF.

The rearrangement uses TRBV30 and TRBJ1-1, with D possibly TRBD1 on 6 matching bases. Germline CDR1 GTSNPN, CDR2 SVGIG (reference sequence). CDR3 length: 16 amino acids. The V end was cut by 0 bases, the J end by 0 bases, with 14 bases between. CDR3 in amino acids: CAWSVGGGTMNTEAFF. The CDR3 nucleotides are TGTGCCTGGAGTGTAGGGGGGGGTACCATGAACACTGAAGCTTTCTTT.

The CDR3 region has the DNA TGTGCCAGCAGCCCAGGGACTAGTAGGGTATGGGGAGATACGCAGTATTTT. This encodes CASSPGTSRVWGDTQYF. The chain carries TRBV2 and TRBJ2-3; 8 bases fit TRBD2. The germline V gene has CDR1 SNHLY and CDR2 FYNNEI. J was trimmed by 5 bases and V by 6 bases; bases with no gene match: 16. The CDR3 covers 17 residues.

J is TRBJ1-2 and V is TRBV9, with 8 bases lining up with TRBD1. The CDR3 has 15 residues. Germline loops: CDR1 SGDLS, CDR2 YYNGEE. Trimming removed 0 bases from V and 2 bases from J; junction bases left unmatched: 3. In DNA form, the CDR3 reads TGTGCCAGCAGCGTAGGACAGGGGATCAACTATGGCTACACCTTC. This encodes CASSVGQGINYGYTF.

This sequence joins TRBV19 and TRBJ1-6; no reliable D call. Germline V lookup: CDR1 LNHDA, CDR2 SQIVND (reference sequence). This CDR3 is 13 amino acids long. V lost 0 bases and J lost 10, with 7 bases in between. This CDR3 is CASSIDLISPLHF. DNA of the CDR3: TGTGCCAGTAGTATAGATCTAATCTCACCCCTCCACTTT.

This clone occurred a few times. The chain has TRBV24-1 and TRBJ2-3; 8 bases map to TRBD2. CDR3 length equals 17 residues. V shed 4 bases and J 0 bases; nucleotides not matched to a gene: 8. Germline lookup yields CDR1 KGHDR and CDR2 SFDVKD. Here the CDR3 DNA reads TGTGCCACCAGTGACCCCTCGGGGGGGCGCAGCACAGATACGCAGTATTTT. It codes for CATSDPSGGRSTDTQYF.